The 20 T cell receptor beta chains below all came from one sample that was sequenced in a study of cytomegalovirus exposure and HLA in healthy donors. 13 Jbeta primers and 60 Vbeta primers were used for the PCR. This table comes from immunoSEQ multiplex PCR, and its TCRdb copy is limited to in-frame clones, with some not included. The sample consists of around 100,000 clones, under 70% of them appearing once. Sequenced material: PBMCs. Source of these receptors: a man in his thirties or forties in good health and CMV-seropositive.

J is TRBJ2-1 and V is TRBV10-3; 14 bases are shared with TRBD2. Germline-derived CDR1 and CDR2 are ENHRY and SYGVKD. J lost 9 bases, V lost 7 bases, and 5 bases had no gene match. The CDR3 has 14 residues. Here the CDR3 reads CAIMGTSGGSEQFF. The CDR3 DNA reads as TGTGCCATCATGGGGACTAGCGGGGGTAGTGAGCAGTTCTTC.

This clone occurred once. The rearrangement links TRBV28 to TRBJ1-4; D uncertain. The CDR3 covers 14 residues. Germline V lookup: CDR1 MDHEN, CDR2 SYDVKM. The ends were cut back, 7 bases at V and 7 bases at J, with 16 bases in the middle. The CDR3 here is CASIPGRMGEKLFF. The CDR3 DNA follows: TGTGCCAGCATCCCGGGTAGGATGGGTGAAAAACTGTTTTTT.

This clone turned up a few times. J is TRBJ1-3 and V is TRBV18, with D unclear. V shed 0 bases and J shed 0 bases, with 6 bases lying between them. Germline V gene lookup returns CDR1 KGHSH and CDR2 LQKENI. CDR3 length: 15 amino acids. The CDR3 region has the DNA TGTGCCAGCTCACCACCGGCCAGCTCTGGAAACACCATATATTTT. Translation: CASSPPASSGNTIYF.

This clone was detected a few times. The chain combines TRBV30 with TRBJ1-1; no clear D gene. CDR3 length equals 15 residues. Germline V gene sequence: CDR1 GTSNPN, CDR2 SVGIG (reference sequence). V lost 2 bases and J 0 bases, leaving 13 bases between the germline ends. The DNA of the CDR3 is TGTGCCTGGAGTTCCCAAACATCGATGAACACTGAAGCTTTCTTT. It is translated as CAWSSQTSMNTEAFF.

This clone was seen once. V is TRBV11-1 and J is TRBJ2-1; TRBD2 matches at 9 bases. CDR1 is SGHAT and CDR2 is FQDESV in the germline V gene (reference sequence). Trimming removed 7 bases from V and 3 bases from J; junction bases left unmatched: 1. The CDR3 sequence is 13 residues long. CDR3 nucleotide sequence: TGTGCCAGCACTAGCGGGAACTACAATGAGCAGTTCTTC. It encodes CASTSGNYNEQFF.

This clone was detected a few times. The chain employs TRBV29-1 and TRBJ2-7; 10 positions agree with TRBD2. The germline V gene has CDR1 SQVTM and CDR2 ANQGSEA. V dropped 7 bases and J dropped 5; count of bases not matched to a gene: 5. The CDR3 has 12 residues. CDR3 protein: CSAVGLADEQYV. Here the CDR3 DNA reads TGCAGCGCCGTAGGACTAGCGGACGAGCAGTACGTC.

This chain connects TRBV18 to TRBJ2-6; possibly TRBD1 for D (5 bases). V lost 1 base and J lost 0, with 16 bases in between. This CDR3 has 19 amino acids. Looked up from germline, CDR1 is KGHSH and CDR2 is LQKENI. CDR3 bases: TGTGCCAGCTCACCACTAACACAGTTAAGGGGCTCTGGGGCCAACGTCCTGACTTTC. Protein sequence: CASSPLTQLRGSGANVLTF.

V gene TRBV6-5 combines with J gene TRBJ1-3; tentatively, D is TRBD1 (6 bases). V shed 6 bases and J shed 5 bases, with 14 bases lying between them. Germline V CDR1 and CDR2: MNHEY, SVGAGI. This CDR3 has 14 amino acids. The CDR3: CASSLDRFRNTIYF. CDR3 DNA sequence: TGTGCCAGCAGCCTAGACAGGTTCAGAAACACCATATATTTT.

This clone has just a few counts. The V and J genes are TRBV19 and TRBJ1-4; D might be TRBD1 (5 bases). The CDR3 length is 14 residues. With 1 base removed from V and 6 bases from J, the gap between germline ends came to 9 bases. Germline V lookup: CDR1 LNHDA, CDR2 SQIVND (reference sequence). CDR3: CASSIGQSYEKLFF. The CDR3, as DNA: TGTGCCAGTAGTATAGGACAGTCCTATGAAAAACTGTTTTTT.

The chain links TRBV6-1 to TRBJ1-3; 7 nucleotides match TRBD1. CDR1 and CDR2 from the germline V gene are MNHNS and SASEGT. Trimming at V came to 3 bases and at J to 12 bases, leaving 17 bases not matched to a gene. This CDR3 has 16 amino acids. The chain's CDR3 is CASSDDRGQRPANIYF. The CDR3 bases are TGTGCCAGCAGTGATGATCGGGGACAGCGCCCCGCGAACATATATTTT.

This clone was detected once. The chain couples TRBV28 to TRBJ1-2; D remains unclear. Per germline, CDR1 MDHEN and CDR2 SYDVKM. The V and J ends lost 5 bases and 3 bases respectively, with 4 bases between them. CDR3 length equals 11 residues. This CDR3 is CASSVDYGYTF. The CDR3 DNA follows: TGTGCCAGCAGTGTAGACTATGGCTACACCTTC.

CDR3: CASRTGDAYNEQFF. In DNA form, the CDR3 reads TGTGCCAGCAGGACAGGCGACGCCTACAATGAGCAGTTCTTC. This chain connects TRBV2 to TRBJ2-1; D is possibly TRBD1 (6 bases). Trimming pared 6 bases from V and 2 bases from J, leaving 11 bases between. The CDR3 length is 14 residues. Germline values: CDR1 SNHLY, CDR2 FYNNEI.

This clone was recorded only once. The chain uses TRBV11-2 and TRBJ2-7; 7 bases line up with TRBD1. Trimming at V came to 1 base and at J to 2 bases, leaving 2 bases not matched to a gene. Per germline, CDR1 SGHAT and CDR2 FQNNGV. The CDR3 is made up of 14 amino acids. DNA of the CDR3: TGTGCCAGCAGCTTAGGGGACAGACCCTACGAGCAGTACTTC. This gives the protein CASSLGDRPYEQYF.

The V call is TRBV5-4, the J call TRBJ1-1; D perhaps matches TRBD1 (5 bases). The V gene's germline CDR1 is SGHNT and CDR2 YYREEE (reference sequence). This CDR3 spans 14 amino acids. V dropped 6 bases and J dropped 6 bases, with 18 bases sitting between them. This chain's CDR3 is CASNLAGGFAEAFF. In nucleotides, the CDR3 is TGTGCCAGCAACCTAGCCGGGGGATTCGCTGAAGCTTTCTTT.

The V gene is TRBV7-9, the J gene TRBJ1-1, with TRBD1 matching 7 bases. This CDR3 is 14 amino acids long. The germline V gene encodes CDR1 SEHNR and CDR2 FQNEAQ (reference sequence). The V segment lost 3 bases and the J segment 5 bases; nucleotides outside the gene matches: 6. The CDR3 DNA reads as TGTGCCAGCAGCTTCCCTGTACAGGGGACTGAAGCTTTCTTT. Protein: CASSFPVQGTEAFF.

This sequence joins TRBV29-1 and TRBJ1-1; TRBD1 is a possible D gene (6 bases). This CDR3 comprises 16 residues. Trimming left V 5 bases short and J 1 base short, with 20 bases between. Germline CDR1 reads SQVTM; CDR2 reads ANQGSEA. CDR3 DNA sequence: TGCAGCGTTTCCACGGGGGGGCGTTCGACGAACACTGAAGCTTTCTTT. This sequence encodes CSVSTGGRSTNTEAFF.

V usage is TRBV7-2 and J usage is TRBJ1-1, with D hard to call. Germline V CDR1 and CDR2: SGHTA, FQGNSA. The CDR3 runs 15 residues. V shed 5 bases and J shed 0 bases, with 13 bases lying between them. This chain's CDR3 is CASSLSGDMNTEAFF. The CDR3 nucleotides read TGTGCCAGCAGCCTCTCCGGGGATATGAACACTGAAGCTTTCTTT.

The genes are TRBV10-1 and TRBJ2-7; maybe TRBD2 (6 bases). From germline, CDR1 is WNHNN and CDR2 SYGVQD (reference sequence). V shed 3 bases and J shed 4 bases, with 13 bases lying between them. The CDR3 is 14 residues long. In DNA, the CDR3 is TGCGCCAGCAGTGATGGGGGGACGGCTTACGAGCAGTACTTC. This sequence encodes CASSDGGTAYEQYF.

V is TRBV5-4 and J is TRBJ1-2; no reliable D call. In germline, CDR1 is SGHNT, CDR2 YYREEE (reference sequence). This CDR3 region has 15 residues. Trimming took off 3 bases at V and 8 bases at J, with 20 bases between the two ends. The CDR3 DNA reads as TGTGCCAGCAGCTCCAGCAACCGGGGTGTGAGGGGCTACACCTTC. Protein product: CASSSSNRGVRGYTF.

The V gene is TRBV29-1, the J gene TRBJ1-1, with 8 positions matching TRBD1. With V trimmed by 5 bases and J by 3 bases, 8 bases remained unmatched. Germline CDR1 is SQVTM and CDR2 is ANQGSEA. The CDR3 length is 14 residues. Here the CDR3 reads CSVQLQGAYTEAFF. CDR3 DNA sequence: TGCAGCGTTCAACTTCAGGGGGCATACACTGAAGCTTTCTTT.